These T cell receptor beta chains were read from a single sample in a study of T cell responses to AZD1222 COVID-19 vaccine. Assay used: immunoSEQ multiplex PCR; TCRdb lists only in-frame clones, some missing. Among around 140,000 clones listed, around 94% were seen once. This specimen consisted of peripheral blood, obtained after recovery from COVID-19. The receptors were gathered from an adult who had recovered from COVID-19. CDR3s include the opening cysteine and the closing phenylalanine or tryptophan. A D gene is named only where the DNA matches it firmly. The listing skips clone size in some rows; elsewhere it reads once, few, many or a size class.

J gene,V gene,clone size,D gene,CDR3 protein,CDR3 DNA
TRBJ1-1,TRBV29-1,-,-,CSVDSGDWGTEAFF,TGCAGCGTTGATTCGGGGGACTGGGGTACTGAAGCTTTCTTT
TRBJ2-7,TRBV11-2,-,TRBD2,CASSLDVGGPYEQYF,TGTGCCAGCAGCTTAGATGTGGGAGGGCCTTACGAGCAGTACTTC
TRBJ2-5,TRBV28,-,-,CASSFPSDKYQETQYF,TGTGCCAGCAGTTTCCCGTCTGACAAGTACCAAGAGACCCAGTACTTC
TRBJ2-7,TRBV6-5,-,-,CASSYSAGSSYEQYF,TGTGCCAGCAGTTACTCCGCTGGGAGCTCCTACGAGCAGTACTTC
TRBJ1-2,TRBV2,-,TRBD1,CASNPTGVPLPYGYTF,TGTGCCAGCAACCCGACAGGGGTCCCTCTTCCGTATGGCTACACCTTC
TRBJ2-7,TRBV4-2,-,-,CASSQEIHEQYF,TGTGCCAGCAGCCAAGAGATCCACGAGCAGTACTTC
TRBJ1-1,TRBV6-5,-,-,CASRTTGGNTEAFF,TGTGCCAGCAGGACAACGGGGGGGAACACTGAAGCTTTCTTT
TRBJ2-2,TRBV7-6,-,-,CASSIPTGELFF,TGTGCCAGCAGCATCCCCACCGGGGAGCTGTTTTTT
TRBJ1-5,TRBV27,-,-,CASSYLGGVDRPQHF,TGTGCCAGCAGTTATTTGGGGGGAGTCGATCGGCCCCAGCATTTT
TRBJ2-2,TRBV11-2,once,-,CASSLDRRAGELFF,TGTGCCAGCAGCTTAGATCGTAGGGCCGGGGAGCTGTTTTTT
TRBJ2-2,TRBV5-1,-,TRBD1,CASSKQQGAGTGELFF,TGCGCCAGCAGCAAACAACAGGGGGCAGGGACCGGGGAGCTGTTTTTT
TRBJ2-2,TRBV9,-,-,CASSPGQENTGELFF,TGTGCCAGCAGCCCGGGACAAGAGAACACCGGGGAGCTGTTTTTT
TRBJ1-5,TRBV14,-,TRBD1,CASSQGTGANQPQHF,TGTGCCAGCAGCCAAGGGACAGGGGCCAATCAGCCCCAGCATTTT
TRBJ2-3,TRBV4-1,-,TRBD2,CASSASGRGVDTQYF,TGCGCCAGCAGCGCGAGCGGGAGGGGAGTAGATACGCAGTATTTT
TRBJ1-2,TRBV18,-,-,CASSRDGSYGYTF,TGTGCCAGCTCACGGGACGGCTCCTATGGCTACACCTTC
TRBJ1-6,TRBV5-1,-,TRBD1,CASSFTGGNSPLHF,TGCGCCAGCAGCTTCACAGGGGGAAATTCACCCCTCCACTTT
TRBJ2-5,TRBV2,-,-,CASLDWARETQYF,TGTGCCAGCCTCGACTGGGCTCGCGAGACCCAGTACTTC
TRBJ1-1,TRBV19,-,-,CASSSPGLGAFF,TGTGCCAGTAGTTCCCCCGGCCTCGGAGCTTTCTTT
TRBJ1-2,TRBV5-3,-,-,CARSFYWDRYTF,TGTGCCAGAAGCTTTTATTGGGACCGCTACACCTTC
TRBJ2-1,TRBV7-9,-,-,CASTIRDFEYNEQFF,TGTGCCAGCACCATCCGGGACTTTGAGTACAATGAGCAGTTCTTC
TRBJ2-1,TRBV3-1/TRBV3-2,-,-,CASSQVRPAYNEQFF,TGTGCCAGCAGCCAAGTACGGCCAGCCTACAATGAGCAGTTCTTC
TRBJ2-6,TRBV5-1,-,-,CASSLVAGANVLTF,TGCGCCAGCAGCTTGGTCGCAGGGGCCAACGTCCTGACTTTC
TRBJ1-3,TRBV7-9,-,-,CASSSGPPSSGNTIYF,TGTGCCAGCAGCTCCGGACCCCCGAGCTCTGGAAACACCATATATTTT
TRBJ2-1,TRBV2,-,-,CASNPDRHRNEQFF,TGTGCCAGCAACCCAGACAGGCACCGAAATGAGCAGTTCTTC
TRBJ1-1,TRBV30,-,TRBD1,CAWSVWAGGMNTEAFF,TGTGCCTGGAGTGTCTGGGCAGGGGGGATGAACACTGAAGCTTTCTTT
TRBJ1-4,TRBV6-6,-,TRBD1,CASSYWGAGGEKLFF,TGTGCCAGCAGTTACTGGGGGGCAGGGGGTGAAAAACTGTTTTTT
TRBJ2-7,TRBV19,-,-,CASSIAGNAYEQYF,TGTGCCAGTAGTATAGCTGGGAATGCGTACGAGCAGTACTTC
TRBJ2-7,TRBV21-1,-,-,CASSKEDSGSDYEQYF,TGTGCCAGCAGCAAAGAAGATTCGGGGAGTGACTACGAGCAGTACTTC
TRBJ1-5,TRBV7-8,-,TRBD1,CASSLVPGQGNGIRNQPQHF,TGTGCCAGCAGCTTAGTTCCGGGACAGGGGAACGGGATACGCAATCAGCCCCAGCATTTT
TRBJ2-2,TRBV7-9,-,-,CASSLRRMNTGELFF,TGTGCCAGCAGCTTAAGACGGATGAACACCGGGGAGCTGTTTTTT
TRBJ1-2,TRBV11-3,-,-,CASSSGLYGYTF,TGTGCCAGCAGCTCCGGACTCTATGGCTACACCTTC